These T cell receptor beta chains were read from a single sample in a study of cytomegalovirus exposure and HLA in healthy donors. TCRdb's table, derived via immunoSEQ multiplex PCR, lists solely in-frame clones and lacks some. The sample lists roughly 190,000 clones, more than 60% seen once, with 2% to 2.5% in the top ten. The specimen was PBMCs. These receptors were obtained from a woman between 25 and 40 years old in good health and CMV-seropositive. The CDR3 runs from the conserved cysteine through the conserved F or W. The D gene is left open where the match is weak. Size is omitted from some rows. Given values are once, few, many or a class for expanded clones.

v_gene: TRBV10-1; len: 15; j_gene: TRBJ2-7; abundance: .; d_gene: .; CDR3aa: CANRRRETSSYEQYF; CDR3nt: TGCGCCAACCGCCGACGGGAGACCTCTTCCTACGAGCAGTACTTC
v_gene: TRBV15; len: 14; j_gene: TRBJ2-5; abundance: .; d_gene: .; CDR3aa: CATSRDPGFETQYF; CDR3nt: TGTGCCACCAGCAGAGATCCAGGGTTCGAGACCCAGTACTTC
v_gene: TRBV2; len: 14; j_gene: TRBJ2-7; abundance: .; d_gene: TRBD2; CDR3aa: CASNRRGGGDEQYF; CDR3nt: TGTGCCAGCAACCGACGGGGGGGCGGGGACGAGCAGTACTTC
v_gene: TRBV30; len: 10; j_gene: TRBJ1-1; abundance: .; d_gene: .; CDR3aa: CAWSREEAFF; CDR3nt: TGTGCCTGGAGCCGAGAGGAAGCTTTCTTT
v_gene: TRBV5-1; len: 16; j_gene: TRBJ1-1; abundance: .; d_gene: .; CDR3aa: CASSLGSRVMNTEAFF; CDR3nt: TGCGCCAGCAGCTTAGGAAGCAGGGTGATGAACACTGAAGCTTTCTTT
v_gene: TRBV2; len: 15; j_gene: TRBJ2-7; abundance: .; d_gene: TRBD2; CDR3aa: CASSESSGGAYEQYF; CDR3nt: TGTGCCAGCAGTGAATCTAGCGGGGGAGCCTACGAGCAGTACTTC
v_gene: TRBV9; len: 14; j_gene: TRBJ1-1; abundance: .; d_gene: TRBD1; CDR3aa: CASTAQGGLAEAFF; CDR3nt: TGTGCCAGCACCGCGCAAGGGGGCTTAGCTGAAGCTTTCTTT
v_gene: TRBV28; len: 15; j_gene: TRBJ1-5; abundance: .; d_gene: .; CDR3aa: CASSPQGTSDQPQHF; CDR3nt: TGTGCCAGCAGTCCGCAGGGAACCTCCGATCAGCCCCAGCATTTT
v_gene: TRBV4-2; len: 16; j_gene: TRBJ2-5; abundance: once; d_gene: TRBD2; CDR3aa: CASSQAGTSGGETQYF; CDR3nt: TGTGCCAGCAGCCAAGCGGGGACTAGCGGGGGGGAGACCCAGTACTTC
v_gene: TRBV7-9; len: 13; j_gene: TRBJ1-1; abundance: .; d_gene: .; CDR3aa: CASSNSYNTEAFF; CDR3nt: TGTGCCAGCAGCAACAGCTATAACACTGAAGCTTTCTTT
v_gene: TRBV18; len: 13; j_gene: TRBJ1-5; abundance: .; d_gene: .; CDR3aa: CASSGDILQPQHF; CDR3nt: TGTGCCAGCTCTGGGGACATACTTCAGCCCCAGCATTTT
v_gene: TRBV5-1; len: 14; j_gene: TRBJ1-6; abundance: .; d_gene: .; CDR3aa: CASSIDSYNSPLHF; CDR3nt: TGCGCCAGCAGCATAGACTCCTATAATTCACCCCTCCACTTT
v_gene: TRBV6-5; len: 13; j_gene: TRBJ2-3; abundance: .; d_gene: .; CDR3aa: CASSPPRFDTQYF; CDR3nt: TGTGCCAGCAGTCCCCCGCGGTTCGATACGCAGTATTTT
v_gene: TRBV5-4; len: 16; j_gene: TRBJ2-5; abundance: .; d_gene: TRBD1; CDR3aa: CASSRNGQGASETQYF; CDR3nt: TGTGCCAGCAGCAGAAACGGACAGGGGGCATCAGAGACCCAGTACTTC
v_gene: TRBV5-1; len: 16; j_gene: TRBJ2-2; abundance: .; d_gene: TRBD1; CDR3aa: CASSSPPGTVTGELFF; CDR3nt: TGCGCCAGCAGCTCACCTCCCGGGACAGTCACCGGGGAGCTGTTTTTT
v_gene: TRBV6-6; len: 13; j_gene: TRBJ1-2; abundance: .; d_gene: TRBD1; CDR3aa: CASSYEGTGGYTF; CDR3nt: TGTGCCAGCAGTTACGAGGGGACAGGGGGCTACACCTTC
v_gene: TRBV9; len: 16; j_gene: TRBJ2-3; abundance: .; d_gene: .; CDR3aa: CASSVGGVTSTDTQYF; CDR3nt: TGTGCCAGCAGCGTAGGCGGGGTTACTAGCACAGATACGCAGTATTTT
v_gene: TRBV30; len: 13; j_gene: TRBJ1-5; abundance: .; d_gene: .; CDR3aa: CAWSVRVDQPQHF; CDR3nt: TGTGCCTGGAGTGTACGGGTCGATCAGCCCCAGCATTTT
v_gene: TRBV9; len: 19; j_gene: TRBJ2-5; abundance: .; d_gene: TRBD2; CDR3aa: CASSGTSGSVPLYQETQYF; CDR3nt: TGTGCCAGCAGTGGTACTAGCGGGAGTGTCCCACTGTACCAAGAGACCCAGTACTTC
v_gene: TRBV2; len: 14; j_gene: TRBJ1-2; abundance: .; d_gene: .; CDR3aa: CASIRQGSNYGYTF; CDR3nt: TGTGCCAGCATTCGCCAGGGGTCAAACTATGGCTACACCTTC
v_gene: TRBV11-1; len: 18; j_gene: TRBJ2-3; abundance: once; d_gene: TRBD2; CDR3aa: CASSSPWTSGASTDTQYF; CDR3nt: TGTGCCAGCAGCTCACCATGGACTAGCGGGGCTAGCACAGATACGCAGTATTTT
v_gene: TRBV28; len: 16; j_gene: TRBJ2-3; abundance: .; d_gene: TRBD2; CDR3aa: CASSSTRLAGVDTQYF; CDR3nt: TGTGCCAGCAGTTCGACAAGACTAGCGGGAGTGGATACGCAGTATTTT
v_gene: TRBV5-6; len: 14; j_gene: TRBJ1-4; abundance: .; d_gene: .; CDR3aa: CASSLARTNEKLFF; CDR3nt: TGTGCCAGCAGTCTGGCCCGAACCAATGAAAAACTGTTTTTT